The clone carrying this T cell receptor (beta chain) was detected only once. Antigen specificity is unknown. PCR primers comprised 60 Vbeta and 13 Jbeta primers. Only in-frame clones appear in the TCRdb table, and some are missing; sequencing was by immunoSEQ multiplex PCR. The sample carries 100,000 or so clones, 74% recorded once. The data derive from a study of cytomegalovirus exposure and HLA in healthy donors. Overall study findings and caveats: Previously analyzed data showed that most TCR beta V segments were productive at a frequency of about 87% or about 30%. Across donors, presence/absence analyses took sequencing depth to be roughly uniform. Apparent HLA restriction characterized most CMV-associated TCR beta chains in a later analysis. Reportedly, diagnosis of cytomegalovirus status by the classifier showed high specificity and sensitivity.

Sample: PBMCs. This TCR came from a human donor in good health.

CDR3 amino acids: CASSITGYGYTF. Here the CDR3 DNA reads TGTGCCAGTAGTATAACAGGATATGGCTACACCTTC. The chain recombines TRBV19 with TRBJ1-2; maybe TRBD1 (5 bases). The CDR3 runs 12 residues. Germline CDR1 is LNHDA and CDR2 is SQIVND (reference sequence). V was clipped by 2 bases and J by 5 bases, with 6 bases between them.